What follows are 24 T cell receptor beta chains derived from one specimen sequenced in a study of blood T cell repertoires in COVID-19 (dated by TCRdb to 2020 to 2021). To prepare the library, the immunoSEQ multiplex PCR assay was applied. The table comes from immuneACCESS by way of TCRdb, which keeps in-frame sequences with V and J called. Part of the clones is missing from these tables; in studies checked, under half for an unresolved V gene and the rest for unknown reasons. The sample table shows about 55,000 clones, and about 70% are seen once. The ten largest clones represent approximately 13% of the sample. Source material: peripheral blood. The receptors here all came from a woman in her 70s with acute or convalescent COVID-19.

The V gene is TRBV10-3, the J gene TRBJ2-1; D possibly corresponds to TRBD1 (6 bases). This CDR3 spans 17 amino acids. CDR1 and CDR2 (germline): ENHRY, SYGVKD. The germline V and J ends were trimmed by 0 bases and 7 bases, with 19 bases remaining between them. The CDR3 loop reads CAISESFGQGSGNEQFF. CDR3 in DNA: TGTGCCATCAGTGAGTCCTTCGGGCAGGGGTCAGGGAATGAGCAGTTCTTC.

The V call is TRBV19, the J call TRBJ2-3; TRBD2 matches at 14 bases. CDR1 and CDR2 from the germline V gene are LNHDA and SQIVND (reference sequence). The CDR3 has 18 amino acids. Losses at the gene ends were 5 bases for V and 1 base for J; bases not matched to a gene: 8. CDR3 sequence: CASSPTSGGAQRTDTQYF. CDR3 in DNA: TGTGCCAGTAGTCCGACTAGCGGGGGGGCACAACGCACAGATACGCAGTATTTT.

In this sample, this clone turned up once. The chain links TRBV30 to TRBJ1-5; TRBD1 agrees at 10 bases. Germline V CDR1 and CDR2: GTSNPN, SVGIG (reference sequence). V was pared by 0 bases and J by 6 bases, with 5 bases of the junction left unmatched. CDR3 size: 15 residues. The CDR3 bases are TGTGCCTGGAGTGTAGGGACAGGGGAACGTCAGCCCCAGCATTTT. Residues: CAWSVGTGERQPQHF.

A few counts support this clone. Other DNA sequences in this sample translate to the same CDR3. The gene calls are TRBV9 and TRBJ2-1; 7 bases map to TRBD2. Germline CDR1 reads SGDLS; CDR2 reads YYNGEE. V trimming: 0 bases; J trimming: 0 bases; junction bases outside the gene matches: 0. The CDR3 is 15 residues long. CDR3 bases: TGTGCCAGCAGCGTAGGGACTAGCTCCTACAATGAGCAGTTCTTC. Translating gives CASSVGTSSYNEQFF.

The chain carries TRBV12-5 and TRBJ1-6; D remains unclear. The germline gives CDR1 LGHNT, CDR2 FRNRAP. The CDR3 is 14 residues long. The V and J ends lost 1 base and 8 bases respectively, with 9 bases between them. CDR3 region: CASGLGSGYSPLHF. Written as DNA, the CDR3 is TGTGCTAGTGGTTTGGGATCAGGATATTCACCCCTCCACTTT.

The sample holds a few counts of this clone. The V gene is TRBV5-4, the J gene TRBJ1-4, with a weak D call TRBD1 (6 bases). Trimming stripped 5 bases from V and 8 bases from J, with 16 bases between. The CDR3 totals 14 residues. Per the germline V gene, CDR1 is SGHNT and CDR2 is YYREEE (reference sequence). The chain's CDR3 is CASRNQGLGEKLFF. In DNA form, the CDR3 reads TGTGCCAGCAGGAACCAGGGGTTGGGAGAAAAACTGTTTTTT.

This chain uses TRBV5-1 with TRBJ1-3; the D gene is possibly TRBD1 (5 bases). The germline V gene encodes CDR1 SGHRS and CDR2 YFSETQ. The ends were cut back, 2 bases at V and 2 bases at J, with 8 bases in the middle. The CDR3 sequence is 14 residues long. The CDR3 protein is CASSLGGAGNTIYF. The CDR3 DNA reads as TGCGCCAGCAGCTTAGGAGGGGCTGGAAACACCATATATTTT.

The rearrangement joins TRBV6-2 or TRBV6-3 to TRBJ1-2; the match to TRBD1 covers 9 bases. Germline CDR1 MNHEY, CDR2 SVGEGT. V lost 5 bases to trimming and J lost 7 bases; unmatched junction nucleotides: 8. This CDR3 spans 14 amino acids. CDR3 nucleotides: TGTGCCAGCAGTCCCCCGGGACAGGGATCTGGCTACACCTTC. Translated, it gives CASSPPGQGSGYTF.

This clone has just a few counts. The genes are TRBV25-1 and TRBJ2-5; D unresolved. This CDR3 contains 12 residues. CDR1 and CDR2 (germline): MGHDK, SYGVNS. Deletions cut 4 bases from V and 5 bases from J, with 8 bases between. In nucleotides, the CDR3 is TGTGCCAGCAGTGGGGCTGGGGAGACCCAGTACTTC. Translating it yields CASSGAGETQYF.

The genes are TRBV27 and TRBJ2-5; 8 bases align to TRBD2. This CDR3 has 17 residues. V shed 7 bases, J shed 4 bases, and the junction held 17 bases outside the gene matches. Germline lookup yields CDR1 MNHEY and CDR2 SMNVEV (reference sequence). The CDR3, as DNA: TGTGCCAGCACTAAAACGTCCGCGGGGGGAGGATTAGAGACCCAGTACTTC. It specifies CASTKTSAGGGLETQYF.

This chain connects TRBV7-9 to TRBJ1-2; 9 bases agree with TRBD1. Germline lookup yields CDR1 SEHNR and CDR2 FQNEAQ (reference sequence). Trimming cost V 7 bases and J 5 bases; bases outside gene matches: 8. This CDR3 comprises 14 residues. The CDR3 region has the DNA TGTGCCAGCACCCCACAGGGGGCTTATTATGGCTACACCTTC. As protein: CASTPQGAYYGYTF.

The V and J genes are TRBV11-2 and TRBJ2-1; TRBD2 might be the D (7 bases). CDR3 length equals 16 residues. The germline CDR1 and CDR2 sequences are SGHAT and FQNNGV. Trimming took 3 bases from V and 3 from J, leaving 15 bases between them. The CDR3 sequence is CASSLGGGRIYNEQFF. As DNA, the CDR3 is TGTGCCAGCAGCTTGGGCGGGGGCCGAATCTACAATGAGCAGTTCTTC.

This clone came up a few times. The chain has TRBV5-1 and TRBJ2-5, with 8 bases aligning to TRBD1. V shed 0 bases, J shed 5 bases, and the junction held 3 bases outside the gene matches. Germline V CDR1 and CDR2: SGHRS, YFSETQ. This CDR3 is 14 amino acids long. CDR3 DNA sequence: TGCGCCAGCAGCTTGGGGACAGGGCGGGAGACCCAGTACTTC. This gives the protein CASSLGTGRETQYF.

V and J are TRBV7-9 and TRBJ2-5, with 13 bases aligning to TRBD2. The germline V gene has CDR1 SEHNR and CDR2 FQNEAQ (reference sequence). The V segment lost 3 bases and the J segment 3 bases; nucleotides outside the gene matches: 7. The CDR3 sequence is 17 residues long. In DNA form, the CDR3 reads TGTGCCAGCAGCTTCCCCGGGACTAGCGGGGTAAAAGAGACCCAGTACTTC. Residues: CASSFPGTSGVKETQYF.

The chain joins TRBV30 to TRBJ2-7; 8 nucleotides match TRBD2. The V segment lost 0 bases and the J segment 3 bases; nucleotides outside the gene matches: 4. The CDR3 totals 14 residues. Germline-derived CDR1 and CDR2 are GTSNPN and SVGIG (reference sequence). CDR3 residues: CAWSVTSGSYEQYF. The CDR3 nucleotides are TGTGCCTGGAGTGTTACTAGCGGAAGCTACGAGCAGTACTTC. Filled out from reference TRBV30 and TRBJ2-7, the complete variable domain reads SQTIHQWPATLVQPVGSPLSLECTVEGTSNPNLYWYRQAAGRGLQLLFYSVGIGQISSEVPQNLSASRPQDRQFILSSKKLLLSDSGFYLCAWSVTSGSYEQYFGPGTRLTVT.

J is TRBJ2-7 and V is TRBV12-3 or TRBV12-4; the match to TRBD1 covers 8 bases. The length of the CDR3 is 13 residues. The ends lost 6 bases at V and 5 bases at J; junction bases unmatched: 6. DNA of the CDR3: TGTGCCAGCAGCCCGGACAGGGTCCACGAGCAGTACGTC. It specifies CASSPDRVHEQYV.

The CDR3 reads CARGTDVSNQPQHF. In DNA form, the CDR3 reads TGTGCCAGGGGGACAGACGTGAGCAATCAGCCCCAGCATTTT. This chain links TRBV19 with TRBJ1-5, with 7 bases lining up with TRBD1. This CDR3 spans 14 amino acids. The germline V gene has CDR1 LNHDA and CDR2 SQIVND (reference sequence). V lost 9 bases and J lost 1; bases outside the gene matches: 6.

The chain has TRBV18 and TRBJ2-7; D unresolved. The V gene's germline CDR1 is KGHSH and CDR2 LQKENI. V was cut by 2 bases and J by 7 bases, with 12 bases left in between. This CDR3 region has 13 residues. CDR3 protein: CASSPGPELEQYF. CDR3 in DNA: TGTGCCAGCTCACCAGGGCCTGAGTTAGAGCAGTACTTC.

This clone was observed a single time. The gene calls are TRBV3-1 (or the pseudogene TRBV3-2) and TRBJ2-5; possible D gene TRBD2, 6 bases. Deletions cut 4 bases from V and 4 bases from J, with 10 bases between. The CDR3 extends over 13 amino acids. Germline V gene lookup returns CDR1 LGHDT and CDR2 YNNKEL (reference sequence). The CDR3 DNA sequence: TGTGCCAGCAGCCGGCGGGGAGGAGAGACCCAGTACTTC. Translating it yields CASSRRGGETQYF.

The rearrangement joins TRBV2 to TRBJ2-7; D might be TRBD2 (6 bases). V shed 4 bases and J shed 3 bases, with 10 bases lying between them. CDR3 length: 13 amino acids. In germline, CDR1 is SNHLY, CDR2 FYNNEI. CDR3 nucleotides: TGTGCCAGCAGTGTTCGGGGGAACTACGAGCAGTACGTC. This gives the protein CASSVRGNYEQYV.

This chain joins TRBV5-1 and TRBJ2-6, with 9 bases identical to TRBD1. CDR3 size: 19 residues. Germline V lookup: CDR1 SGHRS, CDR2 YFSETQ. The V segment lost 3 bases and the J segment 0 bases; nucleotides outside the gene matches: 10. In DNA form, the CDR3 reads TGCGCCAGCAGCTCAAACCCCTCGACAGGGGGCTCTGGGGCCAACGTCCTGACTTTC. Translated, it gives CASSSNPSTGGSGANVLTF.

The chain is built from TRBV12-3 or TRBV12-4 and TRBJ1-6, with TRBD1 identical over 7 bases. V was clipped by 6 bases and J by 4 bases; unmatched bases: 0. The CDR3 runs 13 residues. The CDR3 loop is CASRGQYNSPLHF. DNA for the CDR3: TGTGCCAGCAGGGGACAGTATAATTCACCCCTCCACTTT.

The chain combines TRBV4-2 with TRBJ1-1; maybe TRBD1 (5 bases). The germline V gene encodes CDR1 LGHNA and CDR2 YNFKEQ. This CDR3 contains 14 residues. The germline V and J ends were trimmed by 0 bases and 5 bases, with 10 bases remaining between them. The CDR3 reads CASSQEEGRTEAFF. The CDR3 nucleotides are TGTGCCAGCAGCCAAGAGGAGGGGAGAACTGAAGCTTTCTTT.

The chain links TRBV7-8 to TRBJ2-1; D might be TRBD1 (5 bases). This CDR3 is built from 12 residues. Germline values: CDR1 SGHVS, CDR2 FQNEAQ. Trimming cost V 1 base and J 8 bases, with 6 bases left between them. CDR3 protein: CASSLGGHEQFF. The CDR3 DNA is TGTGCCAGCAGCTTAGGGGGCCATGAGCAGTTCTTC.